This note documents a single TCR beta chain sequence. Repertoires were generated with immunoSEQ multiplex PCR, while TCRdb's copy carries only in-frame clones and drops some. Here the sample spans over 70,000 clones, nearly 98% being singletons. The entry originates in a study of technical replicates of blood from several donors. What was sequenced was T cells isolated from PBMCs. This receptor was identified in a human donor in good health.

The CDR3 sequence is CASSRGGNEQFF. CDR3 coding DNA: TGTGCCAGCAGCCGGGGAGGCAATGAGCAGTTCTTC. The chain combines TRBV5-6 with TRBJ2-1; D perhaps matches TRBD2 (6 bases). CDR3 length equals 12 residues. Per the germline V gene, CDR1 is SGHDT and CDR2 is YYEEEE. V lost 4 bases to trimming and J lost 6 bases, with 8 bases between them.